The 10 T cell receptor beta chains below come from one sample, sequenced in a study of blood T cell repertoires in COVID-19. Using immunoSEQ multiplex PCR, the repertoire was profiled, and TCRdb retains in-frame clones only, with some absent. The table includes 140,000 to 150,000 clones, approximately 90% detected once. Sequences were obtained from PBMCs or T cells enriched from blood (not recorded which). The receptors shown here come from a man aged 50-59 years who had recovered from COVID-19.

This clone was picked up a small number of times. The chain carries TRBV9 and TRBJ2-7, with 7 bases lining up with TRBD1. CDR3 length equals 14 residues. V dropped 0 bases and J dropped 2; count of bases not matched to a gene: 2. Germline CDR1 and CDR2: SGDLS and YYNGEE. CDR3 loop: CASSVAQGAYEQYF. The CDR3 bases are TGTGCCAGCAGCGTAGCTCAGGGGGCCTACGAGCAGTACTTC.

The genes are TRBV5-3 and TRBJ1-5; perhaps TRBD1 as D (6 bases). TRBV5-3 is treated as an ORF (open reading frame) with a function not yet certain. The CDR3 is 14 residues long. With 4 bases removed from V and 7 bases from J, the gap between germline ends came to 15 bases. CDR3 bases: TGTGCCAGAAGCATCCACAGGGTATTGCAGCCCCAGCATTTT. It codes for CARSIHRVLQPQHF.

The chain has TRBV6-4 and TRBJ1-2; unclear D gene. The CDR3 length is 15 residues. The germline gives CDR1 MRHNA, CDR2 SNTAGT. The V end lost 3 bases, the J end lost 0 bases, and 11 bases lay between the germline ends. The CDR3 bases are TGTGCCAGCAGTGAAGCGGCGGGCTCTAACTATGGCTACACCTTC. Encoded protein: CASSEAAGSNYGYTF.

The CDR3 reads CASRKLLAGSETQYF. The CDR3 coding sequence is TGTGCCAGCAGAAAATTACTAGCGGGGTCGGAGACCCAGTACTTC. The gene calls are TRBV7-2 and TRBJ2-5, with 10 bases lining up with TRBD2. The CDR3 extends over 15 amino acids. V shed 6 bases and J 5 bases; nucleotides not matched to a gene: 9. Germline V CDR1 and CDR2: SGHTA, FQGNSA.

V and J are TRBV3-1 (or the pseudogene TRBV3-2) and TRBJ2-3, with 10 positions matching TRBD2. Looked up from germline, CDR1 is LGHDT and CDR2 is YNNKEL (reference sequence). Trimming removed 0 bases from V and 2 bases from J; junction bases left unmatched: 5. CDR3 size: 17 residues. The CDR3 nucleotides are TGTGCCAGCAGCCAAGATTGGACTAGCGGAATCACAGATACGCAGTATTTT. Residues: CASSQDWTSGITDTQYF.

The rearrangement uses TRBV7-9 and TRBJ1-5; D uncertain. The length of the CDR3 is 13 residues. The germline V gene has CDR1 SEHNR and CDR2 FQNEAQ (reference sequence). V dropped 5 bases and J dropped 4 bases, with 9 bases sitting between them. CDR3 nucleotides: TGTGCCAGCAGCCGGGGTCCAAATCAGCCCCAGCATTTT. Translation gives CASSRGPNQPQHF.

The rearrangement links TRBV27 to TRBJ1-1, with TRBD1 identical over 12 bases. The CDR3 extends over 16 amino acids. Germline CDR1 is MNHEY and CDR2 is SMNVEV (reference sequence). V shed 5 bases, J shed 4 bases, and the junction held 8 bases outside the gene matches. The CDR3 here is CASSQRDRGPGTEAFF. CDR3 nucleotide sequence: TGTGCCAGCAGTCAGAGGGACAGGGGGCCCGGCACTGAAGCTTTCTTT.

This rearrangement joins TRBV1 to TRBJ1-5. TRBV1 is a known pseudogene. The CDR3 covers 15 residues. CDR3 amino acids: CTSSRVVESNQPQHF. The CDR3, as DNA: TGCACCAGCAGCCGGGTGGTGGAGAGCAATCAGCCCCAGCATTTT.

The chain combines TRBV27 with TRBJ2-2, with TRBD2 identical over 16 bases. Trimming took 7 bases from V and 6 from J; bases not matched to a gene: 5. Germline V CDR1 and CDR2: MNHEY, SMNVEV (reference sequence). The CDR3 spans 16 residues. The CDR3 loop is CASKGLAGGPSGELFF. CDR3 bases: TGTGCCAGCAAGGGACTAGCGGGAGGGCCGTCCGGGGAGCTGTTTTTT.

V and J are TRBV9 and TRBJ2-1; TRBD2 is a possible D gene (6 bases). The germline gives CDR1 SGDLS, CDR2 YYNGEE. CDR3 length: 14 residues. Trimming cost V 0 bases and J 4 bases, with 8 bases left between them. The CDR3 bases are TGTGCCAGCAGCGTAGGCGGGGCTTACAATGAGCAGTTCTTC. Translation gives CASSVGGAYNEQFF.